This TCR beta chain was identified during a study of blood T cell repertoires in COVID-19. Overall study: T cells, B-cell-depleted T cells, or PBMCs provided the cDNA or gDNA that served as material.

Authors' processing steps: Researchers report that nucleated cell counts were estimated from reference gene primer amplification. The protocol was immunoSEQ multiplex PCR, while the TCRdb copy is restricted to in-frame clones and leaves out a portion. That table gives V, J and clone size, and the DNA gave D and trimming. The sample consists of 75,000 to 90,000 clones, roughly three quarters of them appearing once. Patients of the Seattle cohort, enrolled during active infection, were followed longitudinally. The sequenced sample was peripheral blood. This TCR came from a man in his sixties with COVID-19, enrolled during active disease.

The CDR3 region has the DNA TGCAGCGTTGCGGTATCGCGAGGCTATGGCTACACCTTC. Amino acids: CSVAVSRGYGYTF. The chain employs TRBV29-1 and TRBJ1-2; D not certain. Trimming took 4 bases from V and 4 from J, leaving 13 bases between them. Looked up from germline, CDR1 is SQVTM and CDR2 is ANQGSEA. The length of the CDR3 is 13 residues.